A single TCR beta chain is shown here with its context. This clone was seen once. It lacks a known antigen. Per-base qualities were not stored, and no clone one base away is much larger. Between the V and J ends, shortened by 2 bases and 8 bases respectively, the junction contains 12 bases. As encoded in the germline V gene, CDR1 is MNHNS while CDR2 is SASEGT. Its CDR3 holds 13 amino acids, cysteine through phenylalanine. Of the read, only the CDR3 DNA is kept; its 39 bases are in frame from base 1. These data originate in a study of shared clonotypes between healthy human individuals (dated by TCRdb to the early 2020s). For context, the study as a whole: The cohort comprised a couple of women and a few men aged 18 to 49 years. For each donor, CD4 naive and CD4 memory were each run on three plates, CD8 naive on two plates, and CD8 memory on one plate. To estimate repertoire size and how much clonotype sharing occurs between individuals, the study deeply sequenced the blood TCR repertoires of five healthy adults. Different laboratories and diverse techniques were used to prepare libraries and sequence TCR repertoires, to increase sequencing depth and limit assay-specific biases. Between about 0.9 and 10 billion PBMCs per donor were obtained by leukapheresis.

Overall results and qualifications from the work: Based on pairwise subsampling, the degree of clonotype sharing among donors was expected to be affected by sequencing depth. When a handful of donors were compared, the shared fraction of clonotypes was 5% to 6.5% for naive CD4, roughly 3.3% for naive CD8, about 2.4% for memory CD4, and roughly 0.4% for memory CD8. Larger estimated clonotype richness was generally found for naive subsets than for memory subsets. Incomplete sequencing was indicated by rarefaction of sorted-subset datasets, despite the large sequencing depth. Clonotypes shared by all four sorted-subset donors showed higher generation probabilities than non-shared clonotypes. Because the study included a small number of donors, the genetic and exposure-history diversity represented was limited. Only blood was sampled, and tissue TCR repertoires likely differ from those in blood.

The donors were healthy, HIV-negative adults who had no recently reported acute infections or vaccinations. Every donor was a Caucasian adult living in Nashville, Tennessee, USA. Magnetic negative selection was used to enrich CD4+ T cells, after which naive cells were positively selected on CD45RA and the negative fraction became the memory subset. Blood was obtained by leukapheresis, after which PBMCs were separated by Ficoll-Histopaque density gradient centrifugation and cryopreserved in liquid nitrogen vapor phase. Analytical flow cytometry was used to check the purity and quantity of each magnetically sorted T cell population. From each sorted fraction, genomic DNA was isolated and quantified by UV absorbance on a Nanodrop 2000c. Using the deep immunoSEQ assay, TCR CDR3 regions were amplified from genomic DNA by multiplex PCR. Extracted genomic DNA from each cell subset was distributed evenly across all wells of several immunoSEQ 96-well plates, and each plate was treated as a replicate. For sorted subsets, approximately 190 ng genomic DNA, equal to some 28,000 T cell genomes, was loaded into each replicate PCR. Purified libraries were measured with a Qubit 3.0 fluorometer, size-checked on a Bioanalyzer 2100, and measured again with the KAPA Library Quantification kit. Every immunoSEQ 96-well plate was sequenced on a separate single-read 150-cycle Illumina NextSeq 550 flow cell. The original methods were these. The immunoSEQ output contained only junctional sequences without quality scores, so filtering could not match that applied to full-length reads. To assign V/J genes and CDR3, sequences were annotated against IMGT germline references using PyIR, a Python wrapper for IgBLAST v1.9. Reads were removed for weak V/J assignments (E-value above 1e-6), missing CDR3, stop codons, out-of-frame junctions, or ambiguous translated residues. V3J clonotypes were defined as sequences sharing an identical inferred V gene, J gene, and CDR3 amino acid sequence. Percentage overlap between repertoires was calculated by dividing the number of shared unique clonotypes by the size of the smaller repertoire. Richness of each repertoire was evaluated using RTK rarefaction, the Chao1 estimator, and Recon v2.1 estimates of unobserved clonotypes. OLGA was used to compute generation probabilities for all TCRbeta clonotypes that the gDNA method yielded from a handful of donors. TCRdb obtained this table from immuneACCESS and retained in-frame rearrangements with V and J assigned. These tables miss some clones; where compared with another copy, unresolved V genes account for less than half of the shortfall, and the remainder is unexplained. V and J calls and clone size follow that table, whereas D and trimming were derived from the DNA. In this sample the table shows over a million clones, about 98.5% of which occur a single time. Together, the top ten hold around 0.38% of the sample.

The origin of this receptor is a man younger than 40 in good health. Source material: naive CD4+ T cells sorted from blood. The label giving this sample's cell subset or site can be read as: CD45RA+ positively selected. The chain employs TRBV6-1 and TRBJ1-2, with TRBD1 tentatively as D gene (5 bases match). The nucleotide sequence reads as follows: TGTGCCAGCAGTGAAAGGGAGGGACTCGGCTACACCTTC. This translates into CASSEREGLGYTF.